The present entry profiles one T cell receptor beta chain with its context. The sample holds one count of this clone. No cognate antigen has been identified for it. No quality values exist for individual bases; no much larger clone is one base distant. The immunoSEQ hsTCRB v3.0 assay was used at survey level resolution to sequence the TRB variable region. The target sequencing depth for TRB was about 35,000-50,000 T-cell genomes per sample. Pooled TRB libraries were sequenced on an Illumina MiSeq with a v3 150-cycle kit. As for how the authors treated the data: Repertoire analysis was run in R within a reproducible Nextflow workflow that covered QC, data transformation and analysis. LymphoSeq2, an R package for AIRR-Seq data exploration, was used to implement custom analyses. A handful of samples that produced fewer than 5000 total TRB sequences were removed, so 200 or so HIV repertoires were analyzed. Among the roughly 190 retained HIV repertoires, more than 55 were collected before ART initiation and more than 120 after ART initiation. Each repertoire was downsampled to 5000 TRB nucleotide sequences, and summary statistics were averaged across 100 downsampling iterations. TRB sequences were retained for analysis only if CDR3 regions of at least seven amino acids were present. Two measures captured diversity: a Shannon entropy-derived clonality score and the Gini coefficient. In the repertoire networks, any two of the top 5000 CDR3 amino acid sequences were linked whenever the two sequences differed by an edit distance of one. GLIPH2 predicted antigen specificity groups and MHC restriction for TRB CDR3 amino acid sequences. To flag known CMV, EBV, HIV or tissue antigen associations, CDR3 amino acid sequences were matched against VDJdb and McPAS-TCR. Pre-ART, post-ART and control groups were compared with Wilcoxon signed-rank tests and Holm-Bonferroni correction. What TCRdb holds here is the immuneACCESS table cut down to in-frame rearrangements. Part of the clones is not present; checked against another copy, under half of the missing clones reflect an unresolved V gene, and the others are unexplained. From that table come the V and J calls and clone size; the DNA was used to work out D and trimming. The sample profile shows 30,000 to 40,000 clones; around 82% of them were found once. The leading ten clones occupy 7.9% of the sample.

The data were taken from a study of long-term antiretroviral therapy in people with HIV (dated 2022 in TCRdb). In the study overall: The earliest samples were collected roughly a decade before the 2015 WHO recommendation for immediate ART, at a time when ART was usually postponed until CD4 counts fell. This retrospective serial study examined whether starting ART and sustained HIV suppression were associated with changes in the composition and diversity of the TRB repertoire in peripheral blood. A total of some 200 cryopreserved PBMC samples came from around 30 adults with confirmed HIV infection and were collected serially over a mean of roughly 6 years (range 1-12). About 35% of the 30 participants with HIV were female. No cross-contamination during QIAcube processing was seen in test extractions of a monoclonal T-cell line run alongside approximately 36 polyclonal samples.

To be included, a participant needed at least one PBMC sample from before ART initiation plus at least two post-ART samples. Every participant with HIV received treatment in the United States of America. Before DNA extraction, cryopreserved samples containing about 0.9-11 million PBMC were thawed and washed. At the time of the earliest PBMC sample, participants with HIV were aged between roughly 23 and 60 years. Per participant, PBMC samples came from 1-4 timepoints prior to ART initiation and 2-8 timepoints following ART initiation, for a median of 7 samples. For every participant, serial HIV viral load, CD4+ T-cell count, ART history and demographic data were obtained. Genomic DNA was extracted from unsorted PBMC with a Qiagen kit on a QIAcube, processed in batches of 12 samples. At the junction V is shortened by 0 bases and J by 8 bases, with 14 bases in between. Sequences LGHNA (CDR1) and YSLEER (CDR2) are obtained from the germline V gene. The CDR3 holds 15 amino acids from the cysteine to the phenylalanine. Just the 45-base CDR3 DNA is kept, in frame starting at base 1.

Here is what the overall study found, with its caveats: Starting ART was linked to a significant rise in TRB diversity, yet even with long-term ART the diversity remained significantly lower than in transplant donor controls. Unsorted PBMC were profiled instead of sorted CD4+ and CD8+ T cells because pre-ART samples had limited cell numbers. Narrower CDR3 length ranges were observed in HIV repertoires than in controls, and an antigen-experienced repertoire with only a slight naive shift after ART was suggested by the network structure. Since PBMC availability was limited, sequencing covered only the TCR beta chain, with no alpha chain pairing. Inferences about post-ART repertoire changes are limited because no data were available on ART adherence, viral resistance or therapy changes. At every time point, the repertoire was dominated by expanded TRB clones first identified before ART initiation, although this dominance fluctuated and, in many PLHIV, declined after ART. Samples dated from 2004 to 2017, and the ART regimens used may be less effective than current ones.

This chain is built from TRBV4-3 and TRBJ2-1; no D segment can be confidently identified. This clonotype was obtained from a young man with HIV. The sample in question was unsorted PBMCs, obtained 0.4 years before starting antiretroviral therapy. The DNA is as follows: TGCGCCAGCAGCCAAGAGGTCGGCAGGCGCTATGAGCAGTTCTTC. The resulting protein is CASSQEVGRRYEQFF.